What follows are 6 T cell receptor beta chains derived from one specimen sequenced in a study of blood T cell repertoires in COVID-19. Profiled with immunoSEQ multiplex PCR; TCRdb holds only in-frame clones, not every one. The data show about 46,000 clones, around 93% seen once. Sequenced: peripheral blood. These receptors all stem from a man aged 50 or older with acute or convalescent COVID-19.

The CDR3 sequence is CASSPRADYSNQPQHF. For the CDR3, the DNA is TGTGCCAGCTCACCACGGGCGGACTATAGCAATCAGCCCCAGCATTTT. This chain connects TRBV18 to TRBJ1-5; D is unclear. CDR1 and CDR2 from the germline V gene are KGHSH and LQKENI. The CDR3 consists of 16 residues. V lost 1 base to trimming and J lost 0 bases, with 10 bases between them.

V is TRBV6-5 and J is TRBJ1-3; TRBD1 aligns across 10 bases. This CDR3 spans 15 amino acids. Germline V gene sequence: CDR1 MNHEY, CDR2 SVGAGI. The trim removed 6 bases at V and 5 bases at J, leaving 7 bases unmatched. DNA for the CDR3: TGTGCCAGCAGAGAGGGGACAGGGGTTAGAAACACCATATATTTT. It yields the protein CASREGTGVRNTIYF.

This rearrangement joins TRBV15 to TRBJ2-2; 11 nucleotides agree with TRBD2. The CDR3 is 16 amino acids. CDR1 and CDR2 from the germline V gene are LNHNV and YYDKDF (reference sequence). After removal of 5 bases from V and 3 bases from J, the junction contained 5 bases not matched to a gene. The CDR3: CATSFRTSGHTGELFF. The CDR3, as DNA: TGTGCCACCAGCTTTCGGACTAGCGGGCACACCGGGGAGCTGTTTTTT.

The rearrangement uses TRBV12-3 or TRBV12-4 and TRBJ2-7; D ambiguous. CDR3 length: 12 residues. The V end was cut by 2 bases, the J end by 4 bases, with 6 bases between. CDR3 sequence: CASSLSQYEQYF. The CDR3 coding sequence is TGTGCCAGCAGTTTATCACAATACGAGCAGTACTTC.

The chain carries TRBV14 and TRBJ2-2; 7 bases match TRBD2. Trimming at V came to 6 bases and at J to 7 bases, leaving 14 bases not matched to a gene. The CDR3 is 16 amino acids. Per the germline V gene, CDR1 is SGHDN and CDR2 is FVKESK. This chain's CDR3 is CASSHKRGRVGGELFF. In DNA form, the CDR3 reads TGTGCCAGCAGTCACAAGCGGGGCCGGGTTGGCGGGGAGCTGTTTTTT.

The chain recombines TRBV19 with TRBJ2-7; TRBD2 matches at 14 bases. CDR1 and CDR2 (germline): LNHDA, SQIVND (reference sequence). The trim removed 4 bases at V and 6 bases at J, leaving 8 bases unmatched. The CDR3 length is 16 residues. The CDR3 protein is CASSRGLAGDAFEQYF. CDR3 bases: TGTGCCAGTAGTAGGGGACTAGCGGGAGACGCCTTCGAGCAGTACTTC.